One sample yielded the 13 T cell receptor beta chains listed below, sequenced in a study of blood T cell repertoires in COVID-19. The method was immunoSEQ multiplex PCR; TCRdb's version includes in-frame clones alone and lacks a portion of them. The table has about 250,000 clones, about 88% seen once. The sequencing sample was made of peripheral blood. Receptor source: a woman in her thirties or forties who had recovered from COVID-19.

CDR3 sequence reads: CASSFAQGQGGDQPQHF. CDR3 DNA: TGTGCCAGCAGCTTTGCCCAGGGACAGGGGGGGGATCAGCCCCAGCATTTT. The rearrangement uses TRBV12-1 and TRBJ1-5; the table assigns TRBD1, which was not confirmed against the DNA. TRBV12-1 corresponds to a pseudogene. This CDR3 has 17 residues.

The chain couples TRBV5-6 to TRBJ2-1, with 10 bases fitting TRBD2. The V gene end was trimmed by 6 bases and the J gene end by 1 base; junction bases not matched to a gene: 7. The CDR3 has 16 amino acids. CDR1 and CDR2 from the germline V gene are SGHDT and YYEEEE. DNA for the CDR3: TGTGCCAGCACCAGCCTAGCGGGAGATTCCTACAATGAGCAGTTCTTC. This encodes CASTSLAGDSYNEQFF.

This chain uses TRBV7-3 with TRBJ2-5; 9 nucleotides agree with TRBD1. Germline V gene data show CDR1 as SGHTA and CDR2 as FQGTGA. V was clipped by 6 bases and J by 5 bases; unmatched bases: 7. The CDR3 is made up of 14 amino acids. CDR3 region: CASRDLQGAETQYF. In nucleotides, the CDR3 is TGTGCCAGCAGGGATTTACAGGGGGCCGAGACCCAGTACTTC.

This chain joins TRBV7-9 and TRBJ2-7; 10 positions agree with TRBD2. The CDR3 contains 14 residues. Trimming at V came to 1 base and at J to 7 bases, leaving 4 bases not matched to a gene. The germline gives CDR1 SEHNR, CDR2 FQNEAQ (reference sequence). The CDR3 sequence is CASSLVGSGREQYF. The CDR3 DNA reads as TGTGCCAGCAGCTTAGTCGGTAGCGGGAGGGAGCAGTACTTC.

CDR3 protein: CASSQDRWQGLPGAQYF. In DNA form, the CDR3 reads TGCGCCAGCAGCCAAGATCGGTGGCAGGGGCTTCCTGGTGCCCAGTACTTC. The J gene is TRBJ2-5, the V gene TRBV4-3; D is possibly TRBD1 (6 bases). Between the trimmed V and J ends, which lost 0 bases and 9 bases, there was a span of 23 bases. Germline CDR1 is LGHNA and CDR2 is YSLEER. The CDR3 loop spans 17 amino acids.

This clone is a singleton in its sample. The rearrangement joins TRBV11-3 to TRBJ2-7; the D gene is possibly TRBD2 (5 bases). V was trimmed by 5 bases and J by 6 bases, leaving 11 bases between them. CDR1 is SGHNT, CDR2 YENEEA, per germline. The CDR3 spans 12 residues. The CDR3 sequence: CASSGPGGEQYF. CDR3 coding DNA: TGTGCCAGCAGCGGGCCAGGAGGCGAGCAGTACTTC.

J is TRBJ1-2 and V is TRBV7-2; TRBD1 aligns across 8 bases. Germline CDR1 reads SGHTA; CDR2 reads FQGNSA. Germline trimming cut 4 bases from V and 5 bases from J; bases unmatched to any gene: 9. This CDR3 has 15 residues. This CDR3 reads CASSSRTGTGYGYTF. CDR3 coding DNA: TGTGCCAGCAGCTCCAGGACAGGGACGGGGTATGGCTACACCTTC.

The chain has TRBV29-1 and TRBJ2-3, with TRBD2 matching over 13 bases. V was pared by 6 bases and J by 2 bases, with 11 bases of the junction left unmatched. Germline V gene data show CDR1 as SQVTM and CDR2 as ANQGSEA. The CDR3 sequence is 17 residues long. CDR3 in DNA: TGCAGCGTCGAGGGACTAGCGGGGAGGGTCGACACAGATACGCAGTATTTT. Protein product: CSVEGLAGRVDTDTQYF.

This chain uses TRBV6-2 or TRBV6-3 with TRBJ2-7, with TRBD1 matching 9 bases. The CDR3 has 14 residues. The J segment lost 6 bases and the V segment lost 6 bases, leaving 9 bases of the junction unmatched. The germline V gene has CDR1 MNHEY and CDR2 SVGEGT. The CDR3 sequence is CASSLRDRVTEQYF. DNA for the CDR3: TGTGCCAGCAGCCTCCGGGACAGGGTCACCGAGCAGTACTTC.

The chain carries TRBV14 and TRBJ1-4; 8 bases are shared with TRBD1. Looked up from germline, CDR1 is SGHDN and CDR2 is FVKESK. With 3 bases clipped from V and 7 bases from J, the junction kept 4 bases outside the gene matches. The CDR3 extends over 14 amino acids. The CDR3 is CASSQAGGGEKLFF. The CDR3 DNA is TGTGCCAGCAGCCAGGCAGGGGGCGGTGAAAAACTGTTTTTT.

The chain recombines TRBV3-1 (or the pseudogene TRBV3-2) with TRBJ1-2; D possibly corresponds to TRBD1 (5 bases). The CDR3 length is 14 residues. From germline, CDR1 is LGHDT and CDR2 YNNKEL (reference sequence). V was cut by 3 bases and J by 0 bases, with 8 bases left in between. CDR3 residues: CASSQRDSNYGYTF. The CDR3 nucleotides read TGTGCCAGCAGCCAGAGGGACTCTAACTATGGCTACACCTTC.

CDR3 sequence (DNA): TGTGCCAGCCGCAGGGACTATGGCTACACCTTC. Residues: CASRRDYGYTF. This sequence joins TRBV6-5 and TRBJ1-2; D is possibly TRBD1 (5 bases). Germline V lookup: CDR1 MNHEY, CDR2 SVGAGI. Trimming left V 8 bases short and J 3 bases short, with 7 bases between. The CDR3 spans 11 residues.

In its sample, this clone was seen a few times. The chain joins TRBV30 to TRBJ2-7; the D gene is possibly TRBD1 (5 bases). Germline V gene lookup returns CDR1 GTSNPN and CDR2 SVGIG (reference sequence). The CDR3 sequence is 13 residues long. V lost 3 bases and J 4 bases, leaving 13 bases between the germline ends. This chain's CDR3 is CAWSRQLTYEQYF. The CDR3 coding sequence is TGTGCCTGGAGCCGACAGCTTACATACGAGCAGTACTTC.